The clone carrying this T cell receptor beta chain occurred a few times. Its antigen is undetermined. TCRdb reanalysed the RT-PCR reads using MiXCR and keeps one entry per CDR3 protein. The sample lists hundreds of thousands of distinct CDR3 sequences, about 18% seen once, with under 13% in the top ten. This record comes from a study of response to subunit inactivated influenza vaccine. Broader study findings: Authors proposed each seasonal influenza vaccination draws in few new T cells.

The sequenced sample was PBMCs from blood, obtained 5 days after vaccination. The clonotype originates from a man over 45 who received an inactivated influenza vaccine.

The CDR3 is CASSVDGGYNYGYTF. CDR3 coding DNA: TGTGCCAGCAGTGTTGACGGAGGTTATAACTATGGCTACACCTTC. V gene TRBV6-4 combines with J gene TRBJ1-2; D call uncertain. The CDR3 consists of 15 residues. V lost 4 bases to trimming and J lost 1 base, with 13 bases between them. Germline loops: CDR1 MRHNA, CDR2 SNTAGT.